The present TCR beta chain was sequenced within a study of T cells in Graves' hyperthyroidism and ophthalmopathy. Amplification of TCR beta CDR3 regions was performed using RNA transcripts as template. Initially, a first-round RT-PCR of the TCR CDR3 employed the HTBI primer set. TCRdb reanalysed the multiplex PCR reads using MiXCR and keeps one entry per CDR3 protein. The profile covers nearly 600,000 distinct CDR3 sequences, with approximately 15% appearing a single time and under 7% taken by the ten largest. The CDR3 is 13 residues long. CDR1 and CDR2 (germline): MNHEY, SMNVEV (reference sequence). Trimming shortened V by 3 bases and J by 4 bases, and 7 bases separated the two germline ends. This clonotype was seen ten or more times. Its antigen is as yet unknown. Study conclusions and caveats: Median prediction lead before ophthalmopathy onset was 6.5 months with the model.

Newly diagnosed hyperthyroidism patients aged 18 to 65 years had disease lasting under 2 months. Sequencing used blood. This clonotype was sampled from a woman aged 25 to 45 with Graves' hyperthyroidism that later progressed to Graves' ophthalmopathy. J is TRBJ2-1 and V is TRBV27; no clear D. The CDR3 loop reads CASSLSPYNEQFF. CDR3 bases: TGTGCCAGCAGTTTGTCCCCATACAATGAGCAGTTCTTC.